A selection of T cell receptor beta chains follows, all from one sample in a study of beta chain features in type 1 diabetes. Some clones are missing from TCRdb's copy, which holds only in-frame ones; the method was immunoSEQ multiplex PCR. The sample lists around 160,000 clones, under 60% occurring once. The sample was Tregs from blood. These receptors were collected from a young man in good health. The CDR3 runs from the conserved cysteine through the conserved F or W. The D gene is left open where the match is weak. The listing skips clone size in some rows; elsewhere it reads once, few, many or a size class.

J gene | D gene | clone size | V gene | CDR3 DNA | CDR3 protein
TRBJ2-1 | TRBD1 | . | TRBV10-3 | TGTGCCATCAGGGAAGACAGGGATTACAATGAGCAGTTCTTC | CAIREDRDYNEQFF
TRBJ2-2 | TRBD1 | . | TRBV2 | TGTGCCAGCAGACAGGGGGCGGGCACCGGGGAGCTGTTTTTT | CASRQGAGTGELFF
TRBJ2-7 | . | . | TRBV7-9 | TGTGCCAGCAGCTCAGGGAAACCTACGCAGCAGTACTTC | CASSSGKPTQQYF
TRBJ2-3 | TRBD2 | few | TRBV5-6 | TGTGCCAGCAGCTTGGGCGCCTGGGGGGGGACGCAGTATTTT | CASSLGAWGGTQYF
TRBJ2-1 | TRBD2 | . | TRBV7-2 | TGTGCCAGCAGCTCCCTTGGCGGGGGGGCTCCCAATGAGCAGTTCTTC | CASSSLGGGAPNEQFF
TRBJ2-5 | . | . | TRBV21-1 | TGTGCCAGCAGCAAAGCGTCGGGACAGGGATACCAAGAGACCCAGTACTTC | CASSKASGQGYQETQYF
TRBJ2-4 | . | . | TRBV2 | TGTGCCTCCCGGGGTGGGAGAGGGGGCAAAAACATTCAGTACTTC | CASRGGRGGKNIQYF
TRBJ2-7 | . | . | TRBV20-1 | TGCAGTCTTAATAGCGGCTACGAGCAGTACTTC | CSLNSGYEQYF
TRBJ2-2 | . | . | TRBV5-1 | TGCGCCAGCAGCTTGCGTCGCGGATGGACCGGGGAGCTGTTTTTT | CASSLRRGWTGELFF
TRBJ2-7 | TRBD2 | . | TRBV7-2 | TGTGCCAGCAGCTATAGAGCGGGAGATTGGTACGAGCAGTACTTC | CASSYRAGDWYEQYF
TRBJ1-6 | TRBD1 | . | TRBV19 | TGTGCCAGTAGTACTCGACAGGGAGGCAATTCACCCCTCCACTTT | CASSTRQGGNSPLHF
TRBJ2-2 | TRBD1 | . | TRBV10-3 | TGTGCCATCAGGTCAGGGGGACGTGACGGGGAGCTGTTTTTT | CAIRSGGRDGELFF
TRBJ2-5 | . | . | TRBV7-9 | TGTGCCAGCAGCCTGGGCCTCCAAGAGACCCAGTACTTC | CASSLGLQETQYF
TRBJ2-7 | TRBD1 | few | TRBV28 | TGTGCCAGCACCTCGACAGGGCCATTCTCCTACGAGCAGTACTTC | CASTSTGPFSYEQYF
TRBJ2-1 | . | few | TRBV6-5 | TGTGCCAGCAGTTATGGCGGCGACCTATCATACAATGAGCAGTTCTTC | CASSYGGDLSYNEQFF
TRBJ2-7 | TRBD2 | . | TRBV28 | TGTGCCAGCAGTTCGCCCGGGACTAGCGTAGACGAGCAGTACTTC | CASSSPGTSVDEQYF
TRBJ2-7 | . | . | TRBV6-5 | TGTGCCAGCAGTTACTTAGGTGGTCGGGGCGAGCAGTACTTC | CASSYLGGRGEQYF
TRBJ2-1 | TRBD1 | . | TRBV25-1 | TGTGCCAGCAGTCGGGGACAGGGTGGTCGCGATGAGCAGTTCTTC | CASSRGQGGRDEQFF
TRBJ1-6 | TRBD1 | few | TRBV7-3 | TGTGCCAGCAGCCTGACAGGGGTCAATTCACCCCTCCACTTT | CASSLTGVNSPLHF
TRBJ1-1 | TRBD1 | . | TRBV7-2 | TGTGCCAGCAGCATGACAGGGATCGCTTTCTTT | CASSMTGIAFF
TRBJ2-5 | . | . | TRBV6-6 | TGTGCCAGCAGCCTCCAAGAGACCCAGTACTTC | CASSLQETQYF
TRBJ1-5 | . | . | TRBV6-1 | TGTGCCAGCGGACTCGGGACAATGCCCCAGCCCCAGCATTTT | CASGLGTMPQPQHF